The next 5 T cell receptor beta chains were all read from a single sample in a study of blood T cell repertoires in COVID-19. Assay used: immunoSEQ multiplex PCR; TCRdb lists only in-frame clones, some missing. The sample has 350,000 to 400,000 clones; about 88% are singletons. Sequenced: PBMCs or T cells enriched from blood (not recorded which). The receptors originated from a woman aged 18-29 years who had recovered from COVID-19.

The rearrangement joins TRBV7-2 to TRBJ2-3; 7 nucleotides align to TRBD1. J gave up 2 bases and V 0 bases, and 2 bases lay outside the gene matches. The germline V gene encodes CDR1 SGHTA and CDR2 FQGNSA. CDR3 size: 15 residues. In DNA, the CDR3 is TGTGCCAGCAGCTTAGCCGGGACAGCCACAGATACGCAGTATTTT. As protein: CASSLAGTATDTQYF.

V gene TRBV19 combines with J gene TRBJ1-5; 7 bases match TRBD1. Germline CDR1 reads LNHDA; CDR2 reads SQIVND (reference sequence). CDR3 length: 15 amino acids. Trimming removed 0 bases from V and 6 bases from J; junction bases left unmatched: 5. CDR3 residues: CASSIDRQGGQPQHF. The CDR3 bases are TGTGCCAGTAGTATAGATCGACAGGGAGGTCAGCCCCAGCATTTT.

The V call is TRBV4-3, the J call TRBJ2-3, with 9 nucleotides matching TRBD2. The V gene's germline CDR1 is LGHNA and CDR2 YSLEER. CDR3 length equals 16 residues. J was trimmed by 6 bases and V by 1 base; bases with no gene match: 8. The CDR3 is CASSQGYGTSFDTQYF. CDR3 DNA: TGCGCCAGCAGCCAAGGGTACGGGACTAGCTTCGATACGCAGTATTTT.

This clone was recorded once. V and J are TRBV7-2 and TRBJ1-6; 9 bases map to TRBD1. Germline trimming cut 2 bases from V and 7 bases from J; bases unmatched to any gene: 3. CDR3 size: 15 residues. Germline V CDR1 and CDR2: SGHTA, FQGNSA. This chain's CDR3 is CASSLTGGLNSPLHF. The CDR3, as DNA: TGTGCCAGCAGCTTAACAGGGGGCCTAAATTCACCCCTCCACTTT.

The chain couples TRBV2 to TRBJ2-2; D perhaps matches TRBD2 (5 bases). Trimming left V 7 bases short and J 4 bases short, with 16 bases between. Germline V gives CDR1 SNHLY, CDR2 FYNNEI. The CDR3 extends over 15 amino acids. The CDR3 protein is CASILGRAGTGELFF. The DNA of the CDR3 is TGTGCCAGCATCTTGGGCCGGGCGGGCACCGGGGAGCTGTTTTTT.